The T cell receptor (beta chain) under discussion was sequenced for a study of identical twins. Study outcomes and limitations: Cross-sectional statistics underpinned the conclusions; the same donors were not followed. Invariant populations such as MAIT and iNKT cells could partly muddle zero-insertion analyses. Twin sharing of out-of-frame TCR alpha was underestimated by models in monozygotic pairs.

This clonotype was seen a handful of times. Its antigen is not identified. CDR1 is MNHEY and CDR2 is SVGAGI in the germline V gene. Trimming left V 0 bases short and J 7 bases short, with 15 bases between. This CDR3 is built from 15 residues. A universal primer site came from template switching; cDNA carried unique molecular identifiers. TCRdb fed the 5' RACE reads into MiXCR, producing one record per CDR3 protein. This sample carries around 300,000 distinct CDR3 sequences, roughly 8.6% of them seen once, and the ten largest clones take 2.1%. The same sample was also studied in work on yellow fever vaccine responses in identical twins.

The chain is built from TRBV6-5 and TRBJ1-1; TRBD1 might be the D (5 bases). This TCR was sampled from a woman between 18 and 30 years old in good health. The sample was memory (CD45RO+) T cells sorted from blood. The CDR3 spells CASSYSIDGRGEAFF. The CDR3 nucleotides are TGTGCCAGCAGTTACTCAATAGACGGGAGGGGTGAAGCTTTCTTT.